Presented here are 18 T cell receptor beta chains from one specimen sequenced in a study of blood T cell repertoires in COVID-19. Repertoires were generated with immunoSEQ multiplex PCR, while TCRdb's copy carries only in-frame clones and drops some. This sample has about 240,000 clones, with 75% to 85% found just once. The sample comprised peripheral blood. The receptors were sampled from a woman aged 60-70 years with active or convalescent COVID-19.

V is TRBV19 and J is TRBJ2-3; TRBD2 might be the D (5 bases). This CDR3 has 14 residues. V dropped 4 bases and J dropped 2 bases, with 10 bases sitting between them. Per the germline V gene, CDR1 is LNHDA and CDR2 is SQIVND (reference sequence). The CDR3 here is CASSTIRDTDTQYF. CDR3 DNA: TGTGCCAGTAGTACAATCCGGGACACAGATACGCAGTATTTT.

Only one count was recorded for this clone. V usage is TRBV3-1 (or the pseudogene TRBV3-2) and J usage is TRBJ1-2; TRBD1 matches at 7 bases. V was clipped by 2 bases and J by 4 bases; unmatched bases: 7. CDR3 size: 15 residues. Germline V gene sequence: CDR1 LGHDT, CDR2 YNNKEL (reference sequence). DNA of the CDR3: TGTGCCAGCAGCCAACTTAAGGGGGCGAGCTATGGCTACACCTTC. It translates to CASSQLKGASYGYTF.

This chain joins TRBV6-5 and TRBJ1-2; D possibly corresponds to TRBD1 (6 bases). This CDR3 is built from 14 residues. CDR1 is MNHEY and CDR2 is SVGAGI in the germline V gene. With 1 base removed from V and 7 bases from J, the gap between germline ends came to 13 bases. The CDR3 DNA is TGTGCCAGCAGTTACTTAACAGGGACCAGTGGCTACACCTTC. Translation: CASSYLTGTSGYTF.

The rearrangement uses TRBV30 and TRBJ2-5; TRBD2 matches 10 bases. V lost 2 bases, J lost 4 bases, and 4 bases stayed unmatched. The CDR3 consists of 14 residues. In germline, CDR1 is GTSNPN, CDR2 SVGIG (reference sequence). This CDR3 is CAWSPGLAVETQYF. The CDR3 DNA is TGTGCCTGGAGTCCCGGACTAGCGGTAGAGACCCAGTACTTC.

The sample holds one count of this clone. V usage is TRBV18 and J usage is TRBJ2-5; no definite D call. The germline V gene has CDR1 KGHSH and CDR2 LQKENI. CDR3 length equals 14 residues. The ends were cut back, 4 bases at V and 0 bases at J, with 9 bases in the middle. The CDR3 DNA follows: TGTGCCAGCTCACGATTTGCGAACCAAGAGACCCAGTACTTC. It is translated as CASSRFANQETQYF.

This chain uses TRBV7-2 with TRBJ2-3, with D possibly matching TRBD2 (6 bases). Germline V gene data show CDR1 as SGHTA and CDR2 as FQGNSA. V lost 1 base and J 0 bases, leaving 8 bases between the germline ends. The CDR3 length is 15 residues. In DNA form, the CDR3 reads TGTGCCAGCAGCTTAGTTGGGGGGAGCACAGATACGCAGTATTTT. It specifies CASSLVGGSTDTQYF. The whole variable domain, filled in from reference TRBV7-2 and TRBJ2-3, reads GAGVSQSPSNKVTEKGKDVELRCDPISGHTALYWYRQSLGQGLEFLIYFQGNSAPDKSGLPSDRFSAERTGGSVSTLTIQRTQQEDSAVYLCASSLVGGSTDTQYFGPGTRLTVL.

To note about this clone: A read error may produce the germline difference seen at one junction end. The chain has TRBV6-5 and TRBJ1-5; 8 nucleotides line up with TRBD1. The CDR3 extends over 14 amino acids. The germline V gene encodes CDR1 MNHEY and CDR2 SVGAGI. This CDR3 is CASSYNRDRTPRDF. The CDR3 DNA sequence: TGTGCCAGCAGTTACAACCGGGACAGGACCCCTCGGGATTTT.

V is TRBV11-3 and J is TRBJ1-3, with D unclear. Trimming left V 1 base short and J 0 bases short, with 10 bases between. The germline gives CDR1 SGHNT, CDR2 YENEEA. This CDR3 contains 16 residues. CDR3 coding DNA: TGTGCCAGCAGCTTAGGAGGAGCTCACTCTGGAAACACCATATATTTT. It specifies CASSLGGAHSGNTIYF.

CDR3 residues: CASSEGQGGFPYNSPLHF. The CDR3 DNA sequence: TGTGCCAGCAGCGAGGGACAGGGCGGTTTCCCCTATAATTCACCCCTCCACTTT. V and J are TRBV25-1 and TRBJ1-6; 9 bases agree with TRBD1. There are 18 residues in the CDR3. With V trimmed by 6 bases and J by 2 bases, 11 bases remained unmatched. In germline, CDR1 is MGHDK, CDR2 SYGVNS.

The J gene is TRBJ2-1, the V gene TRBV5-1, with 9 nucleotides matching TRBD2. This CDR3 spans 14 amino acids. CDR1 is SGHRS and CDR2 is YFSETQ in the germline V gene. The ends lost 2 bases at V and 8 bases at J; junction bases unmatched: 5. CDR3 in DNA: TGCGCCAGCAGCTTAGAGCGGGGGGTCGATGAGCAGTTCTTC. This encodes CASSLERGVDEQFF. The variable domain in full, completed from reference TRBV5-1 and TRBJ2-1, reads KAGVTQTPRYLIKTRGQQVTLSCSPISGHRSVSWYQQTPGQGLQFLFEYFSETQRNKGNFPGRFSGRQFSNSRSEMNVSTLELGDSALYLCASSLERGVDEQFFGPGTRLTVL.

This clone came up a few times. V gene TRBV27 combines with J gene TRBJ1-2; 10 bases align to TRBD1. CDR3 length equals 14 residues. Trimming at V came to 8 bases and at J to 0 bases, leaving 3 bases not matched to a gene. Germline CDR1 MNHEY, CDR2 SMNVEV (reference sequence). The CDR3: CASRDRGPNYGYTF. The CDR3 DNA is TGTGCCAGCCGGGACAGGGGCCCTAACTATGGCTACACCTTC.

The rearrangement uses TRBV30 and TRBJ2-7; the match to TRBD2 covers 9 bases. This CDR3 comprises 14 residues. Germline CDR1 is GTSNPN and CDR2 is SVGIG (reference sequence). J lost 4 bases, V lost 3 bases, and 7 bases had no gene match. DNA of the CDR3: TGTGCCTGGAGGATTGCGGGGGGGCCATACGAGCAGTACTTC. Amino acids: CAWRIAGGPYEQYF.

This chain uses TRBV11-3 with TRBJ2-2; 9 bases match TRBD1. Germline V gene data show CDR1 as SGHNT and CDR2 as YENEEA. V trimming: 5 bases; J trimming: 4 bases; junction bases outside the gene matches: 5. The CDR3 length is 15 residues. The DNA for the CDR3 is TGTGCCAGCAGCCCTGGACAGGGGAGCACCGGGGAGCTGTTTTTT. It encodes CASSPGQGSTGELFF.

This sequence joins TRBV5-5 and TRBJ2-7; tentative D call: TRBD2 (5 bases). Germline assignment: CDR1 SGHKS and CDR2 YYEKEE (reference sequence). The CDR3 has 14 amino acids. V was clipped by 2 bases and J by 1 base, with 10 bases between them. The CDR3 spells CASSFVTGSYEQYF. CDR3 bases: TGTGCCAGCAGCTTTGTCACGGGGTCCTACGAGCAGTACTTC.

In this sample, this clone turned up a few times. At one end the junction does not follow the germline gene, possibly because of a read error. V is TRBV6-6 and J is TRBJ2-5; 8 positions agree with TRBD1. The CDR3 loop spans 14 amino acids. Germline V gene lookup returns CDR1 MNHNY and CDR2 SVGAGI (reference sequence). Here the CDR3 reads CVSSSRTGQETQYF. In nucleotides, the CDR3 is TGTGTCAGCAGTTCCCGGACAGGGCAAGAGACCCAGTACTTC.

The rearrangement uses TRBV9 and TRBJ2-1; 7 bases match TRBD1. V was clipped by 4 bases and J by 7 bases; unmatched bases: 11. CDR3 length equals 15 residues. Germline V CDR1 and CDR2: SGDLS, YYNGEE. This chain's CDR3 is CASSSRTGGVNEQFF. The CDR3 nucleotides read TGTGCCAGCAGCTCCCGGACAGGCGGTGTGAATGAGCAGTTCTTC.

This chain links TRBV19 with TRBJ2-5; a possible D gene is TRBD1 (6 bases). Trimming cost V 6 bases and J 0 bases, with 14 bases left between them. The germline V gene encodes CDR1 LNHDA and CDR2 SQIVND (reference sequence). The CDR3 totals 15 residues. This chain's CDR3 is CASSKGQSDQETQYF. The CDR3 nucleotides are TGTGCCAGTAGCAAAGGACAGTCTGACCAAGAGACCCAGTACTTC.

The CDR3 spells CASSLEGVRQGTYEQYF. CDR3 DNA: TGTGCCAGCAGTTTAGAGGGTGTCCGACAGGGTACCTACGAGCAGTACTTC. The rearrangement uses TRBV27 and TRBJ2-7, with 7 bases aligning to TRBD1. V trimming: 2 bases; J trimming: 2 bases; junction bases outside the gene matches: 12. The CDR3 is made up of 17 amino acids. The germline gives CDR1 MNHEY, CDR2 SMNVEV (reference sequence).